This T cell receptor beta chain stems from a study of cytomegalovirus exposure and HLA in healthy donors. On the study more broadly: The approximately 110 validation repertoires used a platform that matched the one used for the 600 to 750 first-cohort repertoires, as a later analysis reported. Whole-study results and caveats: There were 150 to 200 TCR beta chains listed as cytomegalovirus-associated. A few chains linked to CMV were shown in vitro to be specific for CMV antigens.

Using immunoSEQ multiplex PCR, the repertoire was profiled, and TCRdb retains in-frame clones only, with some absent. The sample has about 200,000 clones, roughly 85% seen once; the top ten hold about 6%. Separate from the roughly 700-subject first cohort was the approximately 120-subject validation cohort, to which the donors belonged. In the case of this clone: The antigen remains undetermined.

CDR3 length equals 16 residues. Material for sequencing was PBMCs. The chain carries TRBV21-1 and TRBJ2-1; TRBD2 reflects the table's D call only, with no check against the DNA. TRBV21-1 represents a pseudogene. The receptor comes from a woman aged 18-29 years in good health and CMV-seronegative. The CDR3 DNA reads as TGTGCCAGCAGCAAAGAGAACAGCCGGAGGGACAATGAGCAGTTCTTC. Its protein product is CASSKENSRRDNEQFF.